The text below deals with one T cell receptor (beta chain). Antigen: not known. The data were taken from a study of blood T cells in healthy people across ages. This CDR3 region has 17 residues. V lost 4 bases and J lost 7; bases outside the gene matches: 14. Per the germline V gene, CDR1 is MGHRA and CDR2 is YSYEKL. For the second PCR, which ran for about 7 to 12 cycles, a sample-barcoded 5' primer and a J-beta primer mix were used. Each cDNA molecule was tagged by a template-switch adaptor that had 12 random nucleotides. TCRdb reanalysed the 5' RACE reads using MiXCR and keeps one entry per CDR3 protein. The table shows around 800,000 distinct CDR3 sequences, with less than 80% occurring only once. Study-wide points: Per-million-T-cell TCR beta diversity fell roughly linearly with age.

The extraction recovered at least 5 micrograms of total RNA per sample. The sample taken for sequencing was blood. The chain has TRBV4-1 and TRBJ2-2; TRBD1 agrees at 8 bases. This receptor was taken from a man aged 25 to 45 in good health. The DNA of the CDR3 is TGCGCCAGCAGCCGGGGGCCAGGACAGGGATCTAACGGGGAGCTGTTTTTT. Its protein product is CASSRGPGQGSNGELFF.